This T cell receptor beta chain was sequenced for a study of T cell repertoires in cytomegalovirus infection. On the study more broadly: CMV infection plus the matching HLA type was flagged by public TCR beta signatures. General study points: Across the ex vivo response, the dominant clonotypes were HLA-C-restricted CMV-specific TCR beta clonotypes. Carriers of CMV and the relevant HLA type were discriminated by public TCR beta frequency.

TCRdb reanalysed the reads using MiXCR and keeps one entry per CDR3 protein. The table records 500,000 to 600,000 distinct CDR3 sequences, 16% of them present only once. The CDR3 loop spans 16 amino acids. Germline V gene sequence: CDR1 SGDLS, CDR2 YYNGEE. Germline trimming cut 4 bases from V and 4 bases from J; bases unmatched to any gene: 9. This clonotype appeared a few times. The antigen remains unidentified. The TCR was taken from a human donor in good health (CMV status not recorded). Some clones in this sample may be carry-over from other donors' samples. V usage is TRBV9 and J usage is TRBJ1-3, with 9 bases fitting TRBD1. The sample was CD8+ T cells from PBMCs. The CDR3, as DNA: TGTGCCAGCAGCCAATCGGACAGGGGCCCAGGAAACACCATATATTTT. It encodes CASSQSDRGPGNTIYF.